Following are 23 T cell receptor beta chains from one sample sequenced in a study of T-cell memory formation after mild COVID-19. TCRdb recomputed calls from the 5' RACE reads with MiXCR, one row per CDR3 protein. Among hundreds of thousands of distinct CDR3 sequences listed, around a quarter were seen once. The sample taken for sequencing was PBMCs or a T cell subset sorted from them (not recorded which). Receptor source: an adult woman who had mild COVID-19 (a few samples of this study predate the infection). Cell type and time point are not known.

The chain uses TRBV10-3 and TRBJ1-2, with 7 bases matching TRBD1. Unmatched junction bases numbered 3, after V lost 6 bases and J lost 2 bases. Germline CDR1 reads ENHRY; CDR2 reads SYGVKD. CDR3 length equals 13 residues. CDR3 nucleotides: TGTGCCATCAGCCGACAGGGAAACTATGGCTACACCTTC. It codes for CAISRQGNYGYTF.

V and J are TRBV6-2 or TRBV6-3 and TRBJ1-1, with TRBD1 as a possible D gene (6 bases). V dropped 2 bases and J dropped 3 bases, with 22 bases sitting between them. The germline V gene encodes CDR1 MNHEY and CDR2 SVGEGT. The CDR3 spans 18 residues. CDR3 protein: CASSYVGTLSRADTEAFF. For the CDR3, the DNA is TGTGCCAGCAGTTACGTAGGGACACTTAGCCGAGCGGACACTGAAGCTTTCTTT.

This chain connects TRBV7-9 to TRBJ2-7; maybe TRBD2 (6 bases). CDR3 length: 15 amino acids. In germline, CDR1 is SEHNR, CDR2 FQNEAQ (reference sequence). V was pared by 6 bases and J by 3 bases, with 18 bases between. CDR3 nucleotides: TGTGCCAGCAGATTACCCCGGGGGAGCAACTACGAGCAGTACTTC. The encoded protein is CASRLPRGSNYEQYF.

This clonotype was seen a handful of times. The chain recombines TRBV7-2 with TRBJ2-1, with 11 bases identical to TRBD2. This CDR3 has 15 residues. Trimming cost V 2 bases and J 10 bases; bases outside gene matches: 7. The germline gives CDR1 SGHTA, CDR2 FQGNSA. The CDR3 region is CASSLIPSGGYEQFF. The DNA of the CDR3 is TGTGCCAGCAGCTTAATCCCTAGCGGGGGGTACGAGCAGTTCTTC.

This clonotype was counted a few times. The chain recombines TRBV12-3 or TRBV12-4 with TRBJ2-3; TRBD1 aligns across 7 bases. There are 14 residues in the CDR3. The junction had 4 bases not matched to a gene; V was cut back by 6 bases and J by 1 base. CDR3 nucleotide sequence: TGTGCCAGCAGCACAGGGGTTGGCACAGATACGCAGTATTTT. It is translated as CASSTGVGTDTQYF.

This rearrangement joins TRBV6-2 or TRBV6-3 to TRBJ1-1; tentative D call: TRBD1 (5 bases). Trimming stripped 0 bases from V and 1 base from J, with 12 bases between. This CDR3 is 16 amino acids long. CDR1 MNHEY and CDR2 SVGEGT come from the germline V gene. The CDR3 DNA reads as TGTGCCAGCAGTTACTCGTGGCCGGGGACGAACACTGAAGCTTTCTTT. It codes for CASSYSWPGTNTEAFF.

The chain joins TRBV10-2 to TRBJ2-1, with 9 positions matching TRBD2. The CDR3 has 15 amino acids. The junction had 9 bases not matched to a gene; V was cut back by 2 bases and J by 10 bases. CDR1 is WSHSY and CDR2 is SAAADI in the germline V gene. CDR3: CASSEAAGGVGEQFF. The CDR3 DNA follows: TGCGCCAGCAGTGAGGCAGCGGGGGGCGTTGGAGAGCAGTTCTTC.

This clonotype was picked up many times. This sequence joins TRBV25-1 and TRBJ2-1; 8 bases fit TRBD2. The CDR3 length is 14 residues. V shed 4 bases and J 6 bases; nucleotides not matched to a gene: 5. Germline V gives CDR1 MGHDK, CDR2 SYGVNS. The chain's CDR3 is CASSGSGSANEQFF. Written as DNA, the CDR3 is TGTGCCAGCAGTGGGAGCGGGAGTGCCAATGAGCAGTTCTTC.

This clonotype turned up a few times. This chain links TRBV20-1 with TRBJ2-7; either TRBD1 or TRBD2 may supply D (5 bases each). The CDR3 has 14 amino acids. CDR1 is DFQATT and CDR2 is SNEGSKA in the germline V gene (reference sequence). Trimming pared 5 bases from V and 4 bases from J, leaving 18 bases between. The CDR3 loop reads CSAPRARGYYEQYF. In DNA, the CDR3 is TGCAGTGCTCCCCGAGCGAGGGGTTATTACGAGCAGTACTTC.

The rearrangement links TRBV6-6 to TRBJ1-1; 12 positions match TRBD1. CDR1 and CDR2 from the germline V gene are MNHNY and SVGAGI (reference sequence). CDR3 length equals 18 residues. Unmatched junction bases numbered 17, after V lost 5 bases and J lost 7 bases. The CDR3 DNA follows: TGTGCCAGCAGTAGCCTCGAGGGACAGGGGGCTCGGGACGGTGAAGCTTTCTTT. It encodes CASSSLEGQGARDGEAFF.

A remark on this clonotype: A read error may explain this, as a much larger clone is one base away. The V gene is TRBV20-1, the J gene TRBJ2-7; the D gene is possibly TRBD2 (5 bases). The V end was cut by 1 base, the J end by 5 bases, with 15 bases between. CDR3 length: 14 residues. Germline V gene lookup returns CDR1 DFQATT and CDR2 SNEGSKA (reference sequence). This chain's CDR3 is CSARALRAAHEQYF. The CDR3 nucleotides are TGCAGTGCTAGAGCACTACGAGCGGCCCACGAGCAGTACTTC.

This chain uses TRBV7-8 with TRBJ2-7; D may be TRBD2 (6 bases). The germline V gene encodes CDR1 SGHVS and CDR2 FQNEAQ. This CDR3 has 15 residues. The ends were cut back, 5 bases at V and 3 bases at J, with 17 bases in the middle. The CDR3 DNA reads TGTGCCAGCAGCAATATCCCCCGGGGGAACTACGAGCAGTACTTC. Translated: CASSNIPRGNYEQYF.

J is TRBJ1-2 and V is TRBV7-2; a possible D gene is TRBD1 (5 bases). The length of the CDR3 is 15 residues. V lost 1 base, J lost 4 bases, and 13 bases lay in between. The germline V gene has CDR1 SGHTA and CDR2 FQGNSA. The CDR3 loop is CASSLGTLGGYGYTF. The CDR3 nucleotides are TGTGCCAGCAGCTTAGGGACACTTGGAGGCTATGGCTACACCTTC.

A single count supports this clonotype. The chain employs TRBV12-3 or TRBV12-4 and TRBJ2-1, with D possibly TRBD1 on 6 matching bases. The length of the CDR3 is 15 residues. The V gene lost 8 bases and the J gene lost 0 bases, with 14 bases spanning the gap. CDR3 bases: TGTGCCAGCGGTTCGACAGGTAGCTCCTACAATGAGCAGTTCTTC. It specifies CASGSTGSSYNEQFF.

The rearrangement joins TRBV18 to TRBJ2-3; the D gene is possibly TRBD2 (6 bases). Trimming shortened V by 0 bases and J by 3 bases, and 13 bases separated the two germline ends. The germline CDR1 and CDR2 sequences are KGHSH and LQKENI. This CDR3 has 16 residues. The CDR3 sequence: CASSPPDYRSTDTQYF. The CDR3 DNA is TGTGCCAGCTCACCACCGGACTACCGAAGTACAGATACGCAGTATTTT.

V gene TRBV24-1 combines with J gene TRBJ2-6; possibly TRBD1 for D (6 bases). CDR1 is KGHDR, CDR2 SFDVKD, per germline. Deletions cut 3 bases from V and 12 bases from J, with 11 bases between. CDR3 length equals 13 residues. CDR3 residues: CATSDRTARVLTF. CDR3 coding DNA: TGTGCCACCAGTGATAGGACAGCGCGCGTCCTGACTTTC.

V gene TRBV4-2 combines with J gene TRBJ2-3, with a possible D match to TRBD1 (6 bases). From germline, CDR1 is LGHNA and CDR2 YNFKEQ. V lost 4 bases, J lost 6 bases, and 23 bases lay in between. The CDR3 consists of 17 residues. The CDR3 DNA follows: TGTGCCAGCAGCCCTAACACCGGGACGCCAGGGGCGGATACGCAGTATTTT. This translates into CASSPNTGTPGADTQYF.

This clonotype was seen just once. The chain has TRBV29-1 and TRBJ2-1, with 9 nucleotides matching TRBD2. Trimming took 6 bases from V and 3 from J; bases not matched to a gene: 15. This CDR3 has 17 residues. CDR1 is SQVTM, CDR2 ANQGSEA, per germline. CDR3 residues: CSVRSVFSGRDYNEQFF. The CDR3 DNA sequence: TGCAGCGTGAGGTCAGTGTTTAGCGGGAGAGACTACAATGAGCAGTTCTTC.

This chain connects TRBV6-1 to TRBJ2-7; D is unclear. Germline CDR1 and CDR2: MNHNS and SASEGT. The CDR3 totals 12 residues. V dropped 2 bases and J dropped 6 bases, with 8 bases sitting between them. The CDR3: CASSEFEPEQYF. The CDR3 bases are TGTGCCAGCAGTGAATTCGAACCCGAGCAGTACTTC.

CDR3 sequence reads: CASSITGRYTEAFF. For the CDR3, the DNA is TGTGCCAGCAGCATAACAGGGAGGTACACTGAAGCTTTCTTT. The chain has TRBV5-5 and TRBJ1-1; tentatively, D is TRBD1 (6 bases). Germline V CDR1 and CDR2: SGHKS, YYEKEE (reference sequence). The CDR3 totals 14 residues. Between the trimmed V and J ends, which lost 4 bases and 3 bases, there was a span of 13 bases.

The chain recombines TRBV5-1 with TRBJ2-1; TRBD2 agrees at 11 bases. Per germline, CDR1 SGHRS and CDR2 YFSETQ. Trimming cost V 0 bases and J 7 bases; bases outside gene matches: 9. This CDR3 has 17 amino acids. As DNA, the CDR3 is TGCGCCAGCAGCTTGGGGGTAGCGGGGGGGCCCCGGAATGAGCAGTTCTTC. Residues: CASSLGVAGGPRNEQFF.

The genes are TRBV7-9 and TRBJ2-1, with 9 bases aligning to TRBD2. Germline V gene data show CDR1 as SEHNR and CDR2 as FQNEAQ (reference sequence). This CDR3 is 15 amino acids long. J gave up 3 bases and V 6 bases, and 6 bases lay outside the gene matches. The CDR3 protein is CASSIAGEIYNEQFF. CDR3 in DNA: TGTGCCAGCAGTATAGCGGGAGAAATCTACAATGAGCAGTTCTTC.

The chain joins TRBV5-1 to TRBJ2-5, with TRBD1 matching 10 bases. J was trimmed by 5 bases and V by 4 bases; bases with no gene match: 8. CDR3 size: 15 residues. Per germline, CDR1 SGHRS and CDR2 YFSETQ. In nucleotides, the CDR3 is TGCGCCAGCAGCCCTGGGACAGGGGATTACGAGACCCAGTACTTC. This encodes CASSPGTGDYETQYF.